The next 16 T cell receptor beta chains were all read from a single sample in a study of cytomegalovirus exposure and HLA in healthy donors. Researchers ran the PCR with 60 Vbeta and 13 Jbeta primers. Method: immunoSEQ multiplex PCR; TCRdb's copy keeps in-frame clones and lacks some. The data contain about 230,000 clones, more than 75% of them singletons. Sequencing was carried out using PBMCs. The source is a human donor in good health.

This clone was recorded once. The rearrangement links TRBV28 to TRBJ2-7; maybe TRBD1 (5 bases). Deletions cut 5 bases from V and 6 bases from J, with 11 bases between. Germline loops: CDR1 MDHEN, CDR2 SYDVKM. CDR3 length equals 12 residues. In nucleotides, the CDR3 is TGTGCCAGCAGTCCCCTGGGGCGCGAGCAGTACTTC. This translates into CASSPLGREQYF.

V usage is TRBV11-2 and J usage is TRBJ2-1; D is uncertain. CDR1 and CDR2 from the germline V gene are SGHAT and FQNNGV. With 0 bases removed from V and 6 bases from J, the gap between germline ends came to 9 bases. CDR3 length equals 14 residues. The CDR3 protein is CASSLDRTANEQFF. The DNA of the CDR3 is TGTGCCAGCAGCTTAGATAGAACAGCCAATGAGCAGTTCTTC.

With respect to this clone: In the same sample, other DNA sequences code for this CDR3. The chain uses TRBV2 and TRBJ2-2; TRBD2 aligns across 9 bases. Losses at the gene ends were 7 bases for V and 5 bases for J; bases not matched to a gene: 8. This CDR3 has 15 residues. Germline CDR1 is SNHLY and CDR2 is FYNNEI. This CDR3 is CASTPGLAGTGELFF. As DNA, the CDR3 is TGTGCCAGCACCCCGGGGCTAGCGGGAACCGGGGAGCTGTTTTTT.

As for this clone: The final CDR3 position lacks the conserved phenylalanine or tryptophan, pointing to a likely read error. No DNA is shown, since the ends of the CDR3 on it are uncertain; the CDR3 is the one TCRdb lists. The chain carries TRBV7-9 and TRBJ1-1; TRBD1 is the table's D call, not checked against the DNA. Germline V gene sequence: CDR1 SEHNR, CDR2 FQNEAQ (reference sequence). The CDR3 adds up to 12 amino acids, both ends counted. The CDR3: CASSLEAGARCN.

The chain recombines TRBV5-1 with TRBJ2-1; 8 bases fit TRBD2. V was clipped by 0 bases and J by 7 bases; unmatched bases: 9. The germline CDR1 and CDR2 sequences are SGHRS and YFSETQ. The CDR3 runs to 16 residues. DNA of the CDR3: TGCGCCAGCAGCTTGGCAGCGGGAGTTATCGGTAATGAGCAGTTCTTC. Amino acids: CASSLAAGVIGNEQFF.

CDR3 amino acids: CASSLLTGETQYF. CDR3 nucleotides: TGCGCCAGCAGCTTGTTAACCGGAGAGACCCAGTACTTC. The V call is TRBV5-1, the J call TRBJ2-5; D gene ambiguous. Between the trimmed V and J ends, which lost 1 base and 4 bases, there was a span of 8 bases. This CDR3 has 13 amino acids. From germline, CDR1 is SGHRS and CDR2 YFSETQ.

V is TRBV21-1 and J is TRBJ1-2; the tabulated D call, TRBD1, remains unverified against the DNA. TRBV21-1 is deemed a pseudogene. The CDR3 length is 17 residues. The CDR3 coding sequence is TGTGCCAGCAGCAAAACAAGCATGAGGACAGGGGACTATGGCTACACCTTC. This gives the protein CASSKTSMRTGDYGYTF.

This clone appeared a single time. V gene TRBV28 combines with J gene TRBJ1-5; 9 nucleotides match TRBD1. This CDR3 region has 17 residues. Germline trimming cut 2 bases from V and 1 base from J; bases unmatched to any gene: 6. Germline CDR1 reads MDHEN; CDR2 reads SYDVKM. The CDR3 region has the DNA TGTGCCAGCAGTTTAGGACTACAGGGGGCCAGCAATCAGCCCCAGCATTTT. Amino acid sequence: CASSLGLQGASNQPQHF.

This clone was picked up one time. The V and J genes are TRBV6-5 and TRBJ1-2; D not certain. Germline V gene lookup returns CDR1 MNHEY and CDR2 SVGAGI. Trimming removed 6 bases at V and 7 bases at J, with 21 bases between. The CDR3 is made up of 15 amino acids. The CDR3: CASSPSPSLGSGYTF. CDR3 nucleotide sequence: TGTGCCAGCAGCCCCAGCCCCTCCCTAGGATCTGGCTACACCTTC.

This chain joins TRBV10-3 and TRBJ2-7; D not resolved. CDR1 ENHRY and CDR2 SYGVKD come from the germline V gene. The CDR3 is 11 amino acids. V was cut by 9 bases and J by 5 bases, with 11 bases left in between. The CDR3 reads CAIAEVNEQYF. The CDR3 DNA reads TGTGCCATAGCCGAGGTAAACGAGCAGTACTTC.

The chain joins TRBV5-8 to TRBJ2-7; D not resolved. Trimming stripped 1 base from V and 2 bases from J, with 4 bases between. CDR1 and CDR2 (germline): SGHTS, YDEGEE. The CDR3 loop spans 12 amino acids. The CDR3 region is CASSLFTYEQYF. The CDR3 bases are TGTGCCAGCAGCTTGTTCACCTACGAGCAGTACTTC.

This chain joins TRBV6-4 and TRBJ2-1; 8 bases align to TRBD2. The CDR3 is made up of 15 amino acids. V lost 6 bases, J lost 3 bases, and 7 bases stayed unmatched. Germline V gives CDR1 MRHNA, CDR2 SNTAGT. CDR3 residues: CASRGTSEGYNEQFF. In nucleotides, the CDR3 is TGTGCCAGCAGGGGGACTAGTGAAGGCTACAATGAGCAGTTCTTC.

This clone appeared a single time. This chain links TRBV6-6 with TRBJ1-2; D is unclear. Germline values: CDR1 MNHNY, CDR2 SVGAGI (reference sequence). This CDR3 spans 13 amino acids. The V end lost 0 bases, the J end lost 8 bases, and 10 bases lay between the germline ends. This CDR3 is CASSYSRKSGYTF. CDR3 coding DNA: TGTGCCAGCAGTTACTCGAGGAAGTCAGGCTACACCTTC.

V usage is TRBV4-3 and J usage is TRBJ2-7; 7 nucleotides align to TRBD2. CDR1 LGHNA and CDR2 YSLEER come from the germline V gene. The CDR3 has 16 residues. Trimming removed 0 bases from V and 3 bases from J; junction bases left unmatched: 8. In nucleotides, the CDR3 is TGCGCCAGCAGCCAAGATGGAGGCGGGAGTAACTACGAGCAGTACTTC. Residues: CASSQDGGGSNYEQYF.

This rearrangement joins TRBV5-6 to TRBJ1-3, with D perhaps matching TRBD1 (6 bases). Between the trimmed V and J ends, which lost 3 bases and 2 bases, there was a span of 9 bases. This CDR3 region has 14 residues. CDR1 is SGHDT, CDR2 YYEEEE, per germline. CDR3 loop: CASSWDMAGNTIYF. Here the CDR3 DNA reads TGTGCCAGCAGCTGGGACATGGCTGGAAACACCATATATTTT. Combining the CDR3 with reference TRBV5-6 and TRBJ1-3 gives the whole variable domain DAGVTQSPTHLIKTRGQQVTLRCSPKSGHDTVSWYQQALGQGPQFIFQYYEEEERQRGNFPDRFSGHQFPNYSSELNVNALLLGDSALYLCASSWDMAGNTIYFGEGSWLTVV.

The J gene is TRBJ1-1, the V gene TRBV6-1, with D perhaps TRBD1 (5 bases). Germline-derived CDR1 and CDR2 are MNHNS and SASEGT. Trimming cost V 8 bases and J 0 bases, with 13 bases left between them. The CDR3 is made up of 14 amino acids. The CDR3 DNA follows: TGTGCCAGCTTACCGGGACTGGTGAACACTGAAGCTTTCTTT. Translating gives CASLPGLVNTEAFF.